One and the same sample provided the 20 T cell receptor beta chains below, sequenced in a study of shared clonotypes between healthy human individuals. Clones were sequenced by immunoSEQ multiplex PCR, and TCRdb holds only the in-frame ones, with some missing. The data show 450,000 to 500,000 clones, roughly 78% seen once. Sequencing used PBMCs. The receptors were gathered from a woman between 40 and 50 years old in good health. Some clones in this sample may be carry-over from other donors' samples.

As for this clone: Additional DNA sequences in this sample encode the identical CDR3. The genes are TRBV30 and TRBJ2-3; 11 bases fit TRBD2. Germline values: CDR1 GTSNPN, CDR2 SVGIG (reference sequence). CDR3 size: 16 residues. Trimming removed 0 bases from V and 6 bases from J; junction bases left unmatched: 8. The CDR3 nucleotides read TGTGCCTGGAGTGTAGGGCTAGCGGGAGGAGGGGATACGCAGTATTTT. Its translation: CAWSVGLAGGGDTQYF.

The chain recombines TRBV19 with TRBJ2-2, with D perhaps TRBD2 (5 bases). The germline gives CDR1 LNHDA, CDR2 SQIVND (reference sequence). V shed 5 bases and J shed 6 bases, with 16 bases lying between them. This CDR3 contains 15 residues. The CDR3 DNA reads TGTGCCAGTAGTCAGTCAGGATTAGCGCCCGGGGAGCTGTTTTTT. Translated, it gives CASSQSGLAPGELFF.

This sequence joins TRBV19 and TRBJ1-5, with D uncertain. The CDR3 is 15 amino acids. CDR1 and CDR2 (germline): LNHDA, SQIVND (reference sequence). The V gene lost 0 bases and the J gene lost 5 bases, with 11 bases spanning the gap. The CDR3 DNA sequence: TGTGCCAGTAGTATAGAGGCCGTTCCGGATCAGCCCCAGCATTTT. It yields the protein CASSIEAVPDQPQHF.

The CDR3 spells CASRSGGYEQYF. Written as DNA, the CDR3 is TGTGCCAGCAGATCGGGGGGCTACGAGCAGTACTTC. The chain employs TRBV6-6 and TRBJ2-7, with 7 positions matching TRBD2. Germline V gene data show CDR1 as MNHNY and CDR2 as SVGAGI (reference sequence). The CDR3 has 12 amino acids. V dropped 6 bases and J dropped 3; count of bases not matched to a gene: 2.

This clone was picked up a small number of times. V and J are TRBV2 and TRBJ2-7, with D possibly matching TRBD1 (6 bases). CDR3 length: 14 amino acids. V was cut by 7 bases and J by 4 bases, with 17 bases left in between. Germline loops: CDR1 SNHLY, CDR2 FYNNEI. CDR3 protein: CASMLQGKSYEQYF. In nucleotides, the CDR3 is TGTGCCAGCATGCTACAGGGTAAAAGTTACGAGCAGTACTTC.

This clone was counted a single time. This chain joins TRBV7-3 and TRBJ2-7, with D perhaps TRBD2 (7 bases). The V gene's germline CDR1 is SGHTA and CDR2 FQGTGA. This CDR3 is 15 amino acids long. Trimming left V 4 bases short and J 0 bases short, with 13 bases between. CDR3 sequence: CASSSKGGNSYEQYF. CDR3 in DNA: TGTGCCAGCAGCTCCAAGGGGGGGAACTCCTACGAGCAGTACTTC.

The chain is built from TRBV5-8 and TRBJ2-1; weak D call: TRBD2 (6 bases). Germline values: CDR1 SGHTS, CDR2 YDEGEE. Trimming pared 3 bases from V and 0 bases from J, leaving 16 bases between. The CDR3 has 17 residues. CDR3 protein: CASSSEGFPSSYNEQFF. CDR3 coding DNA: TGTGCCAGCAGCTCGGAGGGGTTCCCGAGCTCCTACAATGAGCAGTTCTTC.

The rearrangement links TRBV15 to TRBJ1-2, with 10 bases identical to TRBD1. The CDR3 loop spans 18 amino acids. CDR1 LNHNV and CDR2 YYDKDF come from the germline V gene (reference sequence). V lost 3 bases to trimming and J lost 3 bases; unmatched junction nucleotides: 13. The CDR3 here is CATSRRGLTGGAYYGYTF. DNA of the CDR3: TGTGCCACCAGCAGGAGGGGTTTGACAGGGGGCGCTTACTATGGCTACACCTTC.

This clone was detected only once. J is TRBJ1-5 and V is TRBV2; D not certain. Trimming took 4 bases from V and 5 from J, leaving 12 bases between them. Germline CDR1 and CDR2: SNHLY and FYNNEI. The CDR3 totals 14 residues. The CDR3 bases are TGTGCCAGCAGTGGCGGAGTATATGATCAGCCCCAGCATTTT. Translating it yields CASSGGVYDQPQHF.

This rearrangement joins TRBV5-5 to TRBJ2-7; 13 bases fit TRBD2. J lost 4 bases, V lost 0 bases, and 7 bases had no gene match. This CDR3 is 17 amino acids long. The V gene's germline CDR1 is SGHKS and CDR2 YYEKEE (reference sequence). CDR3 amino acids: CASSLVHWTSGSYEQYF. The CDR3 nucleotides are TGTGCCAGCAGCTTGGTTCATTGGACTAGCGGGAGTTACGAGCAGTACTTC.

The V call is TRBV19, the J call TRBJ1-5; TRBD1 aligns across 10 bases. Trimming cost V 6 bases and J 7 bases; bases outside gene matches: 6. The germline V gene encodes CDR1 LNHDA and CDR2 SQIVND (reference sequence). The CDR3 is made up of 14 amino acids. CDR3 residues: CASRLTGGVQPQHF. CDR3 bases: TGTGCCAGTAGGTTGACAGGGGGCGTCCAGCCCCAGCATTTT. The full variable domain, with the rest looked up from reference TRBV19 and TRBJ1-5, is DGGITQSPKYLFRKEGQNVTLSCEQNLNHDAMYWYRQDPGQGLRLIYYSQIVNDFQKGDIAEGYSVSREKKESFPLTVTSAQKNPTAFYLCASRLTGGVQPQHFGDGTRLSIL.

This chain links TRBV28 with TRBJ1-1; D uncertain. Per germline, CDR1 MDHEN and CDR2 SYDVKM. This CDR3 spans 16 amino acids. V was pared by 2 bases and J by 0 bases, with 13 bases between. The DNA of the CDR3 is TGTGCCAGCAGTTTAAGTGGTCAGACATTGAACACTGAAGCTTTCTTT. This gives the protein CASSLSGQTLNTEAFF.

V is TRBV28 and J is TRBJ2-2; 7 positions match TRBD1. The length of the CDR3 is 17 residues. V dropped 6 bases and J dropped 0; count of bases not matched to a gene: 10. From germline, CDR1 is MDHEN and CDR2 SYDVKM. CDR3 sequence reads: CASSPHPGQSNTGELFF. The DNA of the CDR3 is TGTGCCAGCAGCCCACACCCGGGACAGTCGAACACCGGGGAGCTGTTTTTT. Filled out from reference TRBV28 and TRBJ2-2, the complete variable domain reads DVKVTQSSRYLVKRTGEKVFLECVQDMDHENMFWYRQDPGLGLRLIYFSYDVKMKEKGDIPEGYSVSREKKERFSLILESASTNQTSMYLCASSPHPGQSNTGELFFGEGSRLTVL.

The genes are TRBV30 and TRBJ2-1; possible D gene TRBD2, 7 bases. This CDR3 region has 14 residues. Trimming took off 1 base at V and 10 bases at J, with 17 bases between the two ends. Looked up from germline, CDR1 is GTSNPN and CDR2 is SVGIG (reference sequence). CDR3 DNA sequence: TGTGCCTGGAGTGGGGTAGGGGGAGGGTACGAGCAGTTCTTC. It translates to CAWSGVGGGYEQFF.

The genes are TRBV18 and TRBJ1-2; TRBD1 aligns across 7 bases. J gave up 8 bases and V 3 bases, and 6 bases lay outside the gene matches. The CDR3 sequence is 13 residues long. Per the germline V gene, CDR1 is KGHSH and CDR2 is LQKENI. DNA for the CDR3: TGTGCCAGCTCACCGCGACAGGGAGAGGGCTACACCTTC. Protein: CASSPRQGEGYTF.

The rearrangement uses TRBV2 and TRBJ2-3; 16 nucleotides match TRBD2. CDR3 length equals 16 residues. Germline V gene data show CDR1 as SNHLY and CDR2 as FYNNEI. With 7 bases clipped from V and 6 bases from J, the junction kept 7 bases outside the gene matches. The CDR3 here is CASTPGLAGGWDTQYF. The CDR3 coding sequence is TGTGCCAGCACCCCGGGACTAGCGGGAGGGTGGGATACGCAGTATTTT.

The V call is TRBV15, the J call TRBJ2-7; 7 bases are shared with TRBD2. The CDR3 covers 14 residues. Trimming took 6 bases from V and 2 from J; bases not matched to a gene: 7. Germline V CDR1 and CDR2: LNHNV, YYDKDF (reference sequence). CDR3 protein: CATRASGSTYEQYF. The CDR3 DNA sequence: TGTGCCACCAGGGCTAGCGGTTCCACCTACGAGCAGTACTTC.

This clone appeared once. The chain links TRBV4-2 to TRBJ1-5, with D maybe TRBD1 (5 bases). The germline CDR1 and CDR2 sequences are LGHNA and YNFKEQ. The CDR3 totals 21 residues. The V end lost 0 bases, the J end lost 2 bases, and 26 bases lay between the germline ends. DNA of the CDR3: TGTGCCAGCAGCCAAGAGTCAAGACAGCCGGGCCACACTTGGGGCAATCAGCCCCAGCATTTT. This gives the protein CASSQESRQPGHTWGNQPQHF.

This chain joins TRBV27 and TRBJ2-5; maybe TRBD2 (6 bases). Germline CDR1 MNHEY, CDR2 SMNVEV (reference sequence). The CDR3 consists of 13 residues. The germline V and J ends were trimmed by 0 bases and 7 bases, with 9 bases remaining between them. CDR3 amino acids: CASSLSIGGTQYF. DNA for the CDR3: TGTGCCAGCAGTTTATCGATCGGGGGGACCCAGTACTTC.

This clone came up once. The V gene is TRBV28, the J gene TRBJ2-7; TRBD1 matches at 9 bases. Germline CDR1 reads MDHEN; CDR2 reads SYDVKM. V lost 8 bases to trimming and J lost 4 bases; unmatched junction nucleotides: 9. This CDR3 is built from 14 residues. CDR3 loop: CASSFRTGAYEQYF. In nucleotides, the CDR3 is TGTGCCAGCTCTTTTAGGACAGGGGCTTACGAGCAGTACTTC.